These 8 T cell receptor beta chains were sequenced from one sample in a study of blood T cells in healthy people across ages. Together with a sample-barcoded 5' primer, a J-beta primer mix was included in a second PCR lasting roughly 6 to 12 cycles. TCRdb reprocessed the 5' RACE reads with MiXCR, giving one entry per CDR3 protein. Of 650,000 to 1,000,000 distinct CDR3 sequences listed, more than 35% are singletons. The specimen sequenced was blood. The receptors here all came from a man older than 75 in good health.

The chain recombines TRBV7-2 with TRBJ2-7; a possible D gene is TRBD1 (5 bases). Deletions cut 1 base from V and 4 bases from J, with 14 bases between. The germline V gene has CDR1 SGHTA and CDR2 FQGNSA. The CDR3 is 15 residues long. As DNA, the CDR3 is TGTGCCAGCAGCTTAGAGGGGATCCGAGTGTACGAGCAGTACTTC. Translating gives CASSLEGIRVYEQYF.

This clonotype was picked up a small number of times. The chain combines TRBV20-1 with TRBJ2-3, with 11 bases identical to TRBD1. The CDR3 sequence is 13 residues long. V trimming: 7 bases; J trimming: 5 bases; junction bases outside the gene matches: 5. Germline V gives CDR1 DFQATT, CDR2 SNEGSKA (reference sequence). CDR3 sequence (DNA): TGCAGTGTCGGGGACAGGGGGAAAGATACGCAGTATTTT. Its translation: CSVGDRGKDTQYF.

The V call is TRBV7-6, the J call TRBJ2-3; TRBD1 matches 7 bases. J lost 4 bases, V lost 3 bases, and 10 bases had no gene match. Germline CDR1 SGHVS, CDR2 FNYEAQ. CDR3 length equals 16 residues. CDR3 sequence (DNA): TGTGCCAGCAGCTTCCTTAGACAGGGCAAATCAGATACGCAGTATTTT. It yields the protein CASSFLRQGKSDTQYF.

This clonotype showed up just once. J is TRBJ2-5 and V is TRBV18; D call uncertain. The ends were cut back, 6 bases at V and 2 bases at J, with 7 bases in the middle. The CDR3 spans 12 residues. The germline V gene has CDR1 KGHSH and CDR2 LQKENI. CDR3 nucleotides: TGTGCCAGCTCCATACTTCAAGAGACCCAGTACTTC. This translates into CASSILQETQYF.

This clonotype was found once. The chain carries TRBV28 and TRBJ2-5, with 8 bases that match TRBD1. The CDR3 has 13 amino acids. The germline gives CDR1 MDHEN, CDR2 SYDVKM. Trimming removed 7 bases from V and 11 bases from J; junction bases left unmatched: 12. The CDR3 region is CASTRTSQGAQYF. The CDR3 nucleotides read TGTGCCAGCACACGGACTTCCCAGGGGGCGCAGTACTTC.

DNA for the CDR3: TGTGCCAGTAAACGGGAAAGCTCCTACAATGAGCAGTTCTTC. Translating it yields CASKRESSYNEQFF. V and J are TRBV19 and TRBJ2-1, with D maybe TRBD2 (5 bases). Germline V gene data show CDR1 as LNHDA and CDR2 as SQIVND (reference sequence). The CDR3 length is 14 residues. V shed 7 bases and J shed 0 bases, with 10 bases lying between them.

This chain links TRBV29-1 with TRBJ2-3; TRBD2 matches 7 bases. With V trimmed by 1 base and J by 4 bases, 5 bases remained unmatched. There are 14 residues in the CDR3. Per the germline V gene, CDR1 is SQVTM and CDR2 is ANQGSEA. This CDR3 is CSVEGAAGADTQYF. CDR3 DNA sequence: TGCAGCGTTGAAGGAGCGGCGGGAGCAGATACGCAGTATTTT.

The CDR3 loop is CASSRGPARGTDTQYF. Written as DNA, the CDR3 is TGTGCCAGCAGCAGGGGCCCAGCCCGGGGCACAGATACGCAGTATTTT. This sequence joins TRBV7-3 and TRBJ2-3, with a weak D call TRBD1 (5 bases). Trimming left V 5 bases short and J 1 base short, with 16 bases between. The germline CDR1 and CDR2 sequences are SGHTA and FQGTGA. The CDR3 has 16 residues. The full variable domain, its missing parts supplied by reference TRBV7-3 and TRBJ2-3, is GAGVSQTPSNKVTEKGKYVELRCDPISGHTALYWYRQSLGQGPEFLIYFQGTGAADDSGLPNDRFFAVRPEGSVSTLKIQRTERGDSAVYLCASSRGPARGTDTQYFGPGTRLTVL.